Below, 14 T cell receptor beta chains from the same sample are listed, as sequenced in a study of blood T cell repertoires in COVID-19. Only in-frame clones appear in the TCRdb table, and some are missing; sequencing was by immunoSEQ multiplex PCR. The sample yields about 23,000 clones, just over 85% seen once. The sequenced material came from peripheral blood. Receptor source: a woman of 80 years or more with active or convalescent COVID-19.

The gene calls are TRBV21-1 and TRBJ1-2; the tabulated D call, TRBD1, remains unverified against the DNA. TRBV21-1 is described as a pseudogene. The CDR3 contains 12 residues. Written as DNA, the CDR3 is TGTGCCAGCAGCATGGGACAGGGAGGCTACACCTTC. This gives the protein CASSMGQGGYTF.

The V gene is TRBV2, the J gene TRBJ1-2; TRBD1 agrees at 8 bases. Germline CDR1 SNHLY, CDR2 FYNNEI. This CDR3 has 15 residues. The ends lost 7 bases at V and 6 bases at J; junction bases unmatched: 13. The CDR3 sequence is CASNRRNTGGDGYTF. In DNA form, the CDR3 reads TGTGCCAGCAATCGAAGGAATACAGGGGGAGATGGCTACACCTTC.

V is TRBV30 and J is TRBJ2-5; a possible D gene is TRBD2 (5 bases). Germline CDR1 is GTSNPN and CDR2 is SVGIG (reference sequence). The CDR3 loop spans 14 amino acids. The V and J ends lost 0 bases and 5 bases respectively, with 13 bases between them. The CDR3 spells CAWSVGLIGETQYF. The CDR3 bases are TGTGCCTGGAGTGTAGGACTGATAGGGGAGACCCAGTACTTC.

This clone came up a few times. The rearrangement uses TRBV27 and TRBJ2-2; 7 bases map to TRBD2. The germline V gene encodes CDR1 MNHEY and CDR2 SMNVEV (reference sequence). The CDR3 runs to 13 residues. J lost 13 bases, V lost 2 bases, and 7 bases had no gene match. CDR3 nucleotide sequence: TGTGCCAGCAGTTTAGGGAGGGTTTCAGGGCTGTTTTTT. It specifies CASSLGRVSGLFF.

This clone was seen just once. The V and J genes are TRBV5-1 and TRBJ1-1, with a tentative D call TRBD1 (5 bases). The CDR3 runs to 15 residues. Trimming removed 0 bases from V and 5 bases from J, with 14 bases in between. Germline V gives CDR1 SGHRS, CDR2 YFSETQ. DNA of the CDR3: TGCGCCAGCAGCTTGGCGGGGGGGTTGGTTACTGAAGCTTTCTTT. This sequence encodes CASSLAGGLVTEAFF. Variable domain in full (rest from reference TRBV5-1 and TRBJ1-1): KAGVTQTPRYLIKTRGQQVTLSCSPISGHRSVSWYQQTPGQGLQFLFEYFSETQRNKGNFPGRFSGRQFSNSRSEMNVSTLELGDSALYLCASSLAGGLVTEAFFGQGTRLTVV.

This chain joins TRBV2 and TRBJ1-1, with 10 bases identical to TRBD1. The CDR3 is 14 amino acids. CDR1 is SNHLY, CDR2 FYNNEI, per germline. V dropped 10 bases and J dropped 3; count of bases not matched to a gene: 8. The CDR3 DNA reads TGTGCCACTGGACAGGGGGGCCGGGACACTGAAGCTTTCTTT. It codes for CATGQGGRDTEAFF.

V is TRBV6-5 and J is TRBJ2-7, with D maybe TRBD1 (6 bases). V lost 6 bases to trimming and J lost 3 bases, with 12 bases between them. This CDR3 is built from 13 residues. Germline V gene sequence: CDR1 MNHEY, CDR2 SVGAGI. The CDR3 region has the DNA TGTGCCAGCAGAGGGACATCACGCTACGAGCAGTACTTC. Its protein product is CASRGTSRYEQYF.

V and J are TRBV19 and TRBJ2-1; 14 positions match TRBD2. The V and J ends lost 3 bases and 6 bases, in that order; junction bases with no gene match: 13. The CDR3 has 19 amino acids. Germline CDR1 is LNHDA and CDR2 is SQIVND (reference sequence). The CDR3 protein is CASSILGGAGTSGSNEQFF. The CDR3 coding sequence is TGTGCCAGTAGTATCCTAGGGGGCGCCGGGACTAGCGGGAGCAATGAGCAGTTCTTC.

CDR3 loop: CAVSGRDPSYNEQFF. The CDR3 nucleotides are TGTGCCGTGAGCGGGAGGGACCCCTCCTACAATGAGCAGTTCTTC. V and J are TRBV13 and TRBJ2-1; 10 positions match TRBD2. CDR3 length: 15 residues. From germline, CDR1 is PRHDT and CDR2 FYEKMQ (reference sequence). With 11 bases clipped from V and 0 bases from J, the junction kept 7 bases outside the gene matches. The whole variable domain, filled in from reference TRBV13 and TRBJ2-1, reads AAGVIQSPRHLIKEKRETATLKCYPIPRHDTVYWYQQGPGQDPQFLISFYEKMQSDKGSIPDRFSAQQFSDYHSELNMSSLELGDSALYFCAVSGRDPSYNEQFFGPGTRLTVL.

The chain joins TRBV7-2 to TRBJ2-1, with D uncertain. Germline V CDR1 and CDR2: SGHTA, FQGNSA. Trimming took 5 bases from V and 3 from J, leaving 20 bases between them. The CDR3 has 17 residues. The CDR3 sequence: CASSTQALLRSYNEQFF. The CDR3 coding sequence is TGTGCCAGCAGCACCCAAGCCCTCCTTAGAAGCTACAATGAGCAGTTCTTC.

J is TRBJ2-1 and V is TRBV5-1; D gene unclear. CDR1 SGHRS and CDR2 YFSETQ come from the germline V gene. The CDR3 length is 15 residues. With 0 bases removed from V and 2 bases from J, the gap between germline ends came to 9 bases. The CDR3 nucleotides read TGCGCCAGCAGCTTGGCCCAGAGGACCTACAATGAGCAGTTCTTC. Its translation is CASSLAQRTYNEQFF.

The CDR3 region is CASSLIGPLVASGRAWQETQYF. For the CDR3, the DNA is TGTGCCAGCAGCTTAATAGGGCCCTTGGTGGCTAGCGGGAGGGCCTGGCAAGAGACCCAGTACTTC. V usage is TRBV7-3 and J usage is TRBJ2-5; 12 bases map to TRBD2. CDR1 SGHTA and CDR2 FQGTGA come from the germline V gene. After removal of 1 base from V and 2 bases from J, the junction contained 20 bases not matched to a gene. This CDR3 is 22 amino acids long.

V usage is TRBV19 and J usage is TRBJ2-2; tentatively, D is TRBD2 (7 bases). The V gene's germline CDR1 is LNHDA and CDR2 SQIVND (reference sequence). V lost 3 bases, J lost 0 bases, and 23 bases lay in between. The CDR3 runs 20 residues. The CDR3 nucleotides are TGTGCCAGTAGTATCTCTGAGTGGGGGGGCAGCTACACGAACACCGGGGAGCTGTTTTTT. Its protein is CASSISEWGGSYTNTGELFF.

The chain combines TRBV7-6 with TRBJ2-7; the D gene is possibly TRBD1 (5 bases). The CDR3 sequence is 13 residues long. Trimming cost V 5 bases and J 6 bases, with 14 bases left between them. Per the germline V gene, CDR1 is SGHVS and CDR2 is FNYEAQ. The CDR3 protein is CASSENRRGEQYF. The CDR3 DNA is TGTGCCAGCAGCGAAAACCGAAGGGGCGAGCAGTACTTC.